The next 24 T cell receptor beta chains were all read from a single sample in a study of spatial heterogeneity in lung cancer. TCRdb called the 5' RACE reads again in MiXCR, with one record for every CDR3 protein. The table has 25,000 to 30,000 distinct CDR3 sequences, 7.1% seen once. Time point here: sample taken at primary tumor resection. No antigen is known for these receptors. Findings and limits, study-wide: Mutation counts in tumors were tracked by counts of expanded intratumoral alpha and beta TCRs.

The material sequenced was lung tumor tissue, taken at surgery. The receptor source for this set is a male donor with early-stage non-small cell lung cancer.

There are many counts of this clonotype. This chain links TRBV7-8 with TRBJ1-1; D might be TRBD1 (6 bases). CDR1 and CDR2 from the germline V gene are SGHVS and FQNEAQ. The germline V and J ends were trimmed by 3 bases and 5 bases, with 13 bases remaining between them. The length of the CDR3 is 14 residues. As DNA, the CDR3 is TGTGCCAGCAGCTTGCAACCCCAGGGGACTGAAGCTTTCTTT. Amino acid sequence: CASSLQPQGTEAFF.

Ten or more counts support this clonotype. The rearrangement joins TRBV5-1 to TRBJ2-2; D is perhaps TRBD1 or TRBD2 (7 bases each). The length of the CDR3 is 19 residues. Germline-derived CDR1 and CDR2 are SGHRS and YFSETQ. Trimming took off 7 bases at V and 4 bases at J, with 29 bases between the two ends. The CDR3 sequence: CASGRGAPATGWTTGELFF. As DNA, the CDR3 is TGCGCCAGCGGGAGGGGGGCTCCCGCGACAGGGTGGACCACCGGGGAGCTGTTTTTT. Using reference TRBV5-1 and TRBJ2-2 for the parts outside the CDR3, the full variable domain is KAGVTQTPRYLIKTRGQQVTLSCSPISGHRSVSWYQQTPGQGLQFLFEYFSETQRNKGNFPGRFSGRQFSNSRSEMNVSTLELGDSALYLCASGRGAPATGWTTGELFFGEGSRLTVL.

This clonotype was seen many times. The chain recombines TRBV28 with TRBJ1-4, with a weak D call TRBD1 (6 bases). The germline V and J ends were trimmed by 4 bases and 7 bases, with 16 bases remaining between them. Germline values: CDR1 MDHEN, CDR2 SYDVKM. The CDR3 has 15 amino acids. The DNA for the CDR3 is TGTGCCAGCAGTTCAGAACAGGGTTTGGGTGAAAAACTGTTTTTT. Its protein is CASSSEQGLGEKLFF.

In DNA, the CDR3 is TGTGCCACCCTTGGCAGGGTGGAAGAGCAGTACTTC. It codes for CATLGRVEEQYF. This chain joins TRBV24-1 and TRBJ2-7; tentative D call: TRBD1 (5 bases). The CDR3 loop spans 12 amino acids. Germline loops: CDR1 KGHDR, CDR2 SFDVKD. Trimming stripped 9 bases from V and 7 bases from J, with 15 bases between.

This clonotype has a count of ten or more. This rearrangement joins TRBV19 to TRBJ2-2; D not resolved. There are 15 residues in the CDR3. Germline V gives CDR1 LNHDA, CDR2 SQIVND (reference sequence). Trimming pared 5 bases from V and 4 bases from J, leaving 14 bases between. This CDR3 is CASSPAADFTGELFF. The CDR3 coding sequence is TGTGCCAGTAGTCCCGCCGCCGATTTCACCGGGGAGCTGTTTTTT.

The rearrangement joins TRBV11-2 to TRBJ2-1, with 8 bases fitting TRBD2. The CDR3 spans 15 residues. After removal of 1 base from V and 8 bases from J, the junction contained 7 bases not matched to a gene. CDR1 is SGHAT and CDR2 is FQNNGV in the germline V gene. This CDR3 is CASSLAGGPRYEQFF. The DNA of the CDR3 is TGTGCCAGCAGCTTAGCGGGGGGGCCTCGCTATGAGCAGTTCTTC.

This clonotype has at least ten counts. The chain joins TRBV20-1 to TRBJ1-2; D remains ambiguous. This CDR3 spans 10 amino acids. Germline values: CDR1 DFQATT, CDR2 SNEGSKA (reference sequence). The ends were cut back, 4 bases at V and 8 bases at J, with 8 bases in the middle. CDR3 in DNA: TGCAGTGCTATGTGGGCGGGCTACACCTTC. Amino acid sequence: CSAMWAGYTF.

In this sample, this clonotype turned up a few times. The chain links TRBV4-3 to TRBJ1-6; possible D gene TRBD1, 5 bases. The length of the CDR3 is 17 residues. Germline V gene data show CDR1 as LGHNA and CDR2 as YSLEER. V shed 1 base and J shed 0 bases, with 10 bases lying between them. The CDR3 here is CASSQGLGGSYNSPLHF. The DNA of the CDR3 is TGCGCCAGCAGCCAAGGCTTGGGGGGCTCCTATAATTCACCCCTCCACTTT.

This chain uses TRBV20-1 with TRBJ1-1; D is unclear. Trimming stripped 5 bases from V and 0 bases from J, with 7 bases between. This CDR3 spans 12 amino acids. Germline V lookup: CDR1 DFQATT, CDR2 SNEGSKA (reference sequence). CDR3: CSASPMNTEAFF. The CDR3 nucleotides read TGCAGTGCTTCTCCGATGAACACTGAAGCTTTCTTT.

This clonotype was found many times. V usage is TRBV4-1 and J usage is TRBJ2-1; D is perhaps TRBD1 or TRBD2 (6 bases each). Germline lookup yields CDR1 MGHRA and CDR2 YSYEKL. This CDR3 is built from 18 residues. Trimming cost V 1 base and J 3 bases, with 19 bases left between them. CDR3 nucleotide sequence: TGCGCCAGCAGCCAAGGGGGGGCAGGAGCCAAGGTCTACAATGAGCAGTTCTTC. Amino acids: CASSQGGAGAKVYNEQFF.

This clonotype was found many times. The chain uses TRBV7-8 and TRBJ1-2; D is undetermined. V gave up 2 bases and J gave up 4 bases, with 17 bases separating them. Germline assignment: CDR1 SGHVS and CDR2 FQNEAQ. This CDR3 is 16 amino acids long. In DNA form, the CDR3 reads TGTGCCAGCAGCTTATTACTCGGACCGATCGTCTATGGCTACACCTTC. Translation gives CASSLLLGPIVYGYTF. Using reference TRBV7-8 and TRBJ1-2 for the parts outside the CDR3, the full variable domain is GAGVSQSPRYKVAKRGQDVALRCDPISGHVSLFWYQQALGQGPEFLTYFQNEAQLDKSGLPSDRFFAERPEGSVSTLKIQRTQQEDSAVYLCASSLLLGPIVYGYTFGSGTRLTVV.

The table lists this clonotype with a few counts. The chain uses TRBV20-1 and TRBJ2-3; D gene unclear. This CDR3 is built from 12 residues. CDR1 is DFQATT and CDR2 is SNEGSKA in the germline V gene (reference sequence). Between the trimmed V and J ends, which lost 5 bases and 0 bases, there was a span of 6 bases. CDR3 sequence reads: CSALPSTDTQYF. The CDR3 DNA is TGCAGTGCTCTACCTAGCACAGATACGCAGTATTTT.

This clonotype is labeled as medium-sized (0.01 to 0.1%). The CDR3 sequence is CASSYSGASTEAFF. Here the CDR3 DNA reads TGTGCCAGCAGTTACTCCGGAGCGAGCACTGAAGCTTTCTTT. This chain uses TRBV6-6 with TRBJ1-1; no definite D call. CDR3 length: 14 amino acids. The germline V gene encodes CDR1 MNHNY and CDR2 SVGAGI (reference sequence). V was pared by 0 bases and J by 4 bases, with 9 bases between.

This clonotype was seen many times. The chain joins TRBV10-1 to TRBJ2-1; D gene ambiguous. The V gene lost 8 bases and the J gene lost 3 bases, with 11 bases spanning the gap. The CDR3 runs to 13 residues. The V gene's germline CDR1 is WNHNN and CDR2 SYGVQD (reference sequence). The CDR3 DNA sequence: TGCGCCAGCTCTCAGGCCCTCTACAATGAGCAGTTCTTC. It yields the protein CASSQALYNEQFF.

The CDR3 region is CASSPYGGRVEKLFF. The CDR3 bases are TGTGCCAGCAGCCCTTATGGCGGGAGGGTTGAAAAACTGTTTTTT. The rearrangement uses TRBV28 and TRBJ1-4; D remains unclear. Trimming removed 6 bases from V and 7 bases from J, with 18 bases in between. Looked up from germline, CDR1 is MDHEN and CDR2 is SYDVKM. This CDR3 is 15 amino acids long.

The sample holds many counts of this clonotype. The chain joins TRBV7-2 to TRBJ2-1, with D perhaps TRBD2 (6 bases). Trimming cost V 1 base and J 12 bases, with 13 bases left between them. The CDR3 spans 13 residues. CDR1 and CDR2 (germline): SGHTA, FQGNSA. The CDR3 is CASSLDYSTRQFF. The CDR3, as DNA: TGTGCCAGCAGCTTAGACTACTCGACTAGGCAGTTCTTC. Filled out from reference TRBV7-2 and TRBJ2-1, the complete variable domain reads GAGVSQSPSNKVTEKGKDVELRCDPISGHTALYWYRQSLGQGLEFLIYFQGNSAPDKSGLPSDRFSAERTGGSVSTLTIQRTQQEDSAVYLCASSLDYSTRQFFGPGTRLTVL.

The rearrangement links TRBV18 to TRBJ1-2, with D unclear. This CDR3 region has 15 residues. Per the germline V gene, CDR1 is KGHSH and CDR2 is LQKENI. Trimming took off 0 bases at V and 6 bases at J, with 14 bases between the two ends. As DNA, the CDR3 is TGTGCCAGCTCACCACCCCAGGCCCCGCGTCATGGCTACACCTTC. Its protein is CASSPPQAPRHGYTF.

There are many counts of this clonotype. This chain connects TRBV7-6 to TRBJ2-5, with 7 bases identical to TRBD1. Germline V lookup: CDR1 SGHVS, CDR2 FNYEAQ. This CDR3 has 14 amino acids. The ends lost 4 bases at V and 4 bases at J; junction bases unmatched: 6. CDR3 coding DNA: TGTGCCAGCAGCTCCCCCTCAGGGGGAGAGACCCAGTACTTC. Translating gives CASSSPSGGETQYF.

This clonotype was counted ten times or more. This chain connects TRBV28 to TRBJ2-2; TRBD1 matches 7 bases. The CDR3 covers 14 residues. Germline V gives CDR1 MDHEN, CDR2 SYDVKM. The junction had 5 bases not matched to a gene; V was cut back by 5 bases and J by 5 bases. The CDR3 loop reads CASSQGGFTGELFF. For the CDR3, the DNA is TGTGCCAGCAGTCAAGGGGGCTTTACCGGGGAGCTGTTTTTT.

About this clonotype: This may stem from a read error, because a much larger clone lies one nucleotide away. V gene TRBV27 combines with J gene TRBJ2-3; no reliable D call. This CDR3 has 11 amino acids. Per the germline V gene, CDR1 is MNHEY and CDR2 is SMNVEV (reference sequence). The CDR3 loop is CASSGENTQNF. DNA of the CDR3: TGTGCCAGCAGTGGGGAAAATACGCAGAATTTT.

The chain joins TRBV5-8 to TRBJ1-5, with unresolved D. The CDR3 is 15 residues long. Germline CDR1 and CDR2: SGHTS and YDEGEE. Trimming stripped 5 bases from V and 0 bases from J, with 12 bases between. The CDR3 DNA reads TGTGCCAGCAGTCTTACCGGAAATAGCAATCAGCCCCAGCATTTT. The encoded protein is CASSLTGNSNQPQHF.

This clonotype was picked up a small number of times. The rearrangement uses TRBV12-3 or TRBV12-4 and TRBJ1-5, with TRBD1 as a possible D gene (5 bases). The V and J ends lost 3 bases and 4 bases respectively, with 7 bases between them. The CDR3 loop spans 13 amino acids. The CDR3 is CASSFAGNQPQHF. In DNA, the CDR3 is TGTGCCAGCAGTTTCGCAGGGAATCAGCCCCAGCATTTT.

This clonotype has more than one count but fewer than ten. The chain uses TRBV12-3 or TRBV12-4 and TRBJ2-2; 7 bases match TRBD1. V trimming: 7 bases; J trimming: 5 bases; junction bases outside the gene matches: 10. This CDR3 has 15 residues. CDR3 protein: CASTFRGRVTGELFF. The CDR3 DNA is TGTGCCAGCACTTTTAGGGGGCGTGTGACCGGGGAGCTGTTTTTT.

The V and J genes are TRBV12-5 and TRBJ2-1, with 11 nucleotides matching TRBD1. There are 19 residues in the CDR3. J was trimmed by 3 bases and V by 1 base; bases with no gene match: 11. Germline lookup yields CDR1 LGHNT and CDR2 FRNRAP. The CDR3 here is CASGLARSPGTGGYNEQFF. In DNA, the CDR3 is TGTGCTAGTGGTTTGGCAAGAAGCCCCGGGACAGGGGGCTACAATGAGCAGTTCTTC.